This TCR beta chain is from a study of blood T cell repertoires in COVID-19. This table comes from immunoSEQ multiplex PCR, and its TCRdb copy is limited to in-frame clones, with some not included. The sample yields under 250,000 clones, 85% to 90% seen once. From germline, CDR1 is MGHRA and CDR2 YSYEKL. Trimming pared 0 bases from V and 2 bases from J, leaving 8 bases between. CDR3 length: 15 amino acids. This receptor was identified in a man aged 45-65 years with COVID-19, enrolled during active disease. The chain has TRBV4-1 and TRBJ1-5; D gene ambiguous. The source material was peripheral blood. CDR3 sequence reads: CASSQDEVGNQPQHF. The CDR3 DNA is TGCGCCAGCAGCCAAGACGAAGTAGGCAATCAGCCCCAGCATTTT.